Following are 12 T cell receptor beta chains from one sample sequenced in a study of Ad26.COV2.S vaccination and SARS-CoV-2 variants (dated by TCRdb to the early 2020s). The treatment or condition label, as the study defines it: some 19 received Ad26.COV2.S at low or high dose, single or two shots; about five received placebo; per-sample allocation not given. Repertoires of vaccine and placebo recipients were sequenced from samples taken on day 63 after the first injection. The method behind the library was the immunoSEQ multiplex PCR assay. TCRdb took this table from immuneACCESS and kept in-frame rearrangements with V and J called. Such tables lack part of the clones; where checked against another copy, unresolved V genes explain under half of the gap, and the rest is unexplained. This sample comprises around 450,000 clones, 80% to 90% of them detected only once. The ten largest clones add up to 1.7% of the sample.

The material sequenced was peripheral blood, taken in a trial of Ad26.COV2.S vaccine versus placebo. The receptors shown here come from a person between 18 and 65 years old who received the Ad26.COV2.S COVID-19 vaccine or a placebo.

This chain uses TRBV24-1 with TRBJ1-3, with a possible D match to TRBD1 (6 bases). Trimming removed 4 bases at V and 4 bases at J, with 19 bases between. Germline V lookup: CDR1 KGHDR, CDR2 SFDVKD. The CDR3 spans 17 residues. The CDR3 region has the DNA TGTGCCACCAGTGACACAATAGGGGGGGCCCGGGGAAACACCATATATTTT. This codes for CATSDTIGGARGNTIYF.

The gene calls are TRBV4-3 and TRBJ1-6; D ambiguous. The CDR3 is made up of 18 amino acids. V was clipped by 4 bases and J by 6 bases, with 22 bases between them. Per germline, CDR1 LGHNA and CDR2 YSLEER. The CDR3 sequence is CASSLPVGRVASNSPLHF. The CDR3, as DNA: TGCGCCAGCAGCCTCCCCGTAGGACGTGTAGCGAGTAATTCACCCCTCCACTTT.

V usage is TRBV3-1 (or the pseudogene TRBV3-2) and J usage is TRBJ2-3; D gene uncertain. Germline CDR1 reads LGHDT; CDR2 reads YNNKEL (reference sequence). The CDR3 consists of 16 residues. Trimming stripped 4 bases from V and 2 bases from J, with 16 bases between. DNA for the CDR3: TGTGCCAGCAGCCGGGCCCCCAGCCCACCCACAGATACGCAGTATTTT. Translated: CASSRAPSPPTDTQYF.

The V and J genes are TRBV18 and TRBJ2-1; D call uncertain. This CDR3 is 13 amino acids long. V lost 1 base, J lost 7 bases, and 8 bases lay in between. The germline V gene encodes CDR1 KGHSH and CDR2 LQKENI. In DNA form, the CDR3 reads TGTGCCAGCTCACCACTCCCTAAAAATGAGCAGTTCTTC. It is translated as CASSPLPKNEQFF.

The chain's CDR3 is CASSLLGAGGNYNEQFF. CDR3 sequence (DNA): TGTGCCAGCAGTTTACTGGGAGCGGGAGGGAACTACAATGAGCAGTTCTTC. The chain carries TRBV28 and TRBJ2-1; TRBD2 aligns across 10 bases. V shed 2 bases, J shed 3 bases, and the junction held 7 bases outside the gene matches. The CDR3 is made up of 17 amino acids. CDR1 and CDR2 from the germline V gene are MDHEN and SYDVKM.

This rearrangement joins TRBV24-1 to TRBJ2-2; D is uncertain. V dropped 3 bases and J dropped 5 bases, with 6 bases sitting between them. This CDR3 has 13 residues. CDR1 is KGHDR, CDR2 SFDVKD, per germline. CDR3 coding DNA: TGTGCCACCAGTGATGTAGCAACCGGGGAGCTGTTTTTT. It is translated as CATSDVATGELFF.

The chain carries TRBV28 and TRBJ1-6; no definite D call. The germline V gene encodes CDR1 MDHEN and CDR2 SYDVKM. The V and J ends lost 5 bases and 0 bases respectively, with 8 bases between them. The CDR3 contains 15 residues. CDR3 in DNA: TGTGCCAGCAGTCGACTGAGCTCCTATAATTCACCCCTCCACTTT. Translation: CASSRLSSYNSPLHF.

The genes are TRBV6-5 and TRBJ2-1; D is unclear. Germline V gene sequence: CDR1 MNHEY, CDR2 SVGAGI. Trimming cost V 6 bases and J 9 bases, with 12 bases left between them. CDR3 size: 12 residues. CDR3 loop: CASRTTPGEQFF. DNA of the CDR3: TGTGCCAGCAGAACGACTCCGGGTGAGCAGTTCTTC.

This rearrangement joins TRBV7-2 to TRBJ1-1, with D uncertain. Germline V CDR1 and CDR2: SGHTA, FQGNSA. The CDR3 totals 12 residues. V dropped 5 bases and J dropped 1 base, with 5 bases sitting between them. The CDR3 DNA reads as TGTGCCAGCAGCGACCCGAACACTGAAGCTTTCTTT. The encoded protein is CASSDPNTEAFF. The complete variable domain, with remaining parts taken from reference TRBV7-2 and TRBJ1-1, reads GAGVSQSPSNKVTEKGKDVELRCDPISGHTALYWYRQSLGQGLEFLIYFQGNSAPDKSGLPSDRFSAERTGGSVSTLTIQRTQQEDSAVYLCASSDPNTEAFFGQGTRLTVV.

Note on this clone: Additional DNA sequences in this sample encode the identical CDR3. The rearrangement uses TRBV5-1 and TRBJ2-2; no reliable D call. Germline CDR1 SGHRS, CDR2 YFSETQ. Trimming left V 2 bases short and J 3 bases short, with 2 bases between. CDR3 length equals 12 residues. The CDR3 reads CASSLDTGELFF. The CDR3 DNA reads as TGCGCCAGCAGCTTAGACACCGGGGAGCTGTTTTTT.

Here the CDR3 reads CASRSTSKSEQYF. In DNA, the CDR3 is TGTGCCAGCAGGTCGACCAGTAAGTCCGAGCAGTACTTC. V and J are TRBV27 and TRBJ2-7; D remains unclear. The CDR3 loop spans 13 amino acids. Trimming stripped 6 bases from V and 6 bases from J, with 15 bases between. Germline CDR1 and CDR2: MNHEY and SMNVEV (reference sequence).

The chain uses TRBV29-1 and TRBJ2-1; D is unresolved. V gave up 3 bases and J gave up 4 bases, with 13 bases separating them. The length of the CDR3 is 14 residues. Germline V gene sequence: CDR1 SQVTM, CDR2 ANQGSEA. The CDR3 loop reads CSVDASGGYNEQFF. DNA for the CDR3: TGCAGCGTTGACGCCTCGGGCGGTTACAATGAGCAGTTCTTC.